This T cell receptor (beta chain) was captured in a study of T-cell memory formation after mild COVID-19. Across the study: For the most part, TCR clusters were specific to one donor. Study conclusions and caveats: Most CD4+ clones that shrank were in CM and EM, while CD8+ ones turned up in EMRA. Some responding clones appeared in pre-infection memory, suggesting cross-reactive memory joined.

The CDR3 sequence is 14 residues long. The germline V gene has CDR1 MNHEY and CDR2 SVGEGT. Unmatched junction bases numbered 9, after V lost 6 bases and J lost 4 bases. In regard to this clonotype: Its matching antigen is unknown.

Via MiXCR, TCRdb re-called the 5' RACE reads, giving one row per CDR3 protein. The sample shows roughly 100,000 distinct CDR3 sequences, about 15% of them seen only once. The chain links TRBV6-2 or TRBV6-3 to TRBJ2-7, with 7 positions matching TRBD1. Sequenced material: PBMCs or a T cell subset sorted from them (not recorded which). The source of this sequence is a man in his late teens or twenties who had mild COVID-19 (a few samples of this study predate the infection). Cell type and time point are not known. The CDR3 loop reads CASSLDRSSYEQYV. The CDR3 bases are TGTGCCAGCAGCCTGGACAGGAGCTCATACGAGCAGTACGTC.